The 22 T cell receptor beta chains below come from one sample, sequenced in a study of blood T cell repertoires in COVID-19. Profiling relied on immunoSEQ multiplex PCR, and the TCRdb table lists in-frame clones only, not all of them. The repertoire holds tens of thousands of clones, about 83% seen once, with around 5% in the top ten. The sequencing sample was made of peripheral blood. The source of these receptors is a man aged 45-65 years with active COVID-19.

The chain combines TRBV6-4 with TRBJ2-1; TRBD2 matches at 12 bases. This CDR3 has 15 amino acids. CDR1 MRHNA and CDR2 SNTAGT come from the germline V gene. V lost 5 bases to trimming and J lost 8 bases; unmatched junction nucleotides: 7. The CDR3 bases are TGTGCCAGCAGTTCTAGCGGGGGGGCCGGGGATGAGCAGTTCTTC. Its protein product is CASSSSGGAGDEQFF.

The rearrangement uses TRBV18 and TRBJ1-5; tentative D call: TRBD1 (6 bases). Germline V gene lookup returns CDR1 KGHSH and CDR2 LQKENI. V lost 3 bases and J lost 7, with 19 bases in between. This CDR3 is built from 16 residues. The CDR3 region is CASSPSPPGARQPQHF. The CDR3 DNA reads as TGTGCCAGCTCACCCTCCCCCCCAGGGGCGAGGCAGCCCCAGCATTTT.

The chain recombines TRBV5-1 with TRBJ2-7; the match to TRBD2 covers 14 bases. Germline V CDR1 and CDR2: SGHRS, YFSETQ. V shed 4 bases, J shed 0 bases, and the junction held 6 bases outside the gene matches. This CDR3 region has 17 residues. CDR3 sequence (DNA): TGCGCCAGCAGCATGGGACTAGCGGGGGACCTCTCCTACGAGCAGTACTTC. It yields the protein CASSMGLAGDLSYEQYF.

The CDR3 loop reads CASSSGVGNQPQHF. The DNA for the CDR3 is TGTGCCAGCAGTTCAGGGGTTGGCAATCAGCCCCAGCATTTT. The chain combines TRBV6-6 with TRBJ1-5; D perhaps matches TRBD1 (6 bases). This CDR3 spans 14 amino acids. Trimming left V 4 bases short and J 2 bases short, with 9 bases between. Germline values: CDR1 MNHNY, CDR2 SVGAGI (reference sequence).

The chain combines TRBV5-6 with TRBJ1-3, with no clear D. The ends were cut back, 0 bases at V and 0 bases at J, with 10 bases in the middle. The CDR3 sequence is 16 residues long. From germline, CDR1 is SGHDT and CDR2 YYEEEE. CDR3 in DNA: TGTGCCAGCAGCTTGGGCAGCGAAAACTCTGGAAACACCATATATTTT. Its translation: CASSLGSENSGNTIYF.

Here the CDR3 DNA reads TGTGCCAGCAGTCCCGGCTCGGGGAACACTGAAGCTTTCTTT. Translation gives CASSPGSGNTEAFF. This rearrangement joins TRBV28 to TRBJ1-1, with D hard to call. CDR3 length: 14 amino acids. CDR1 is MDHEN, CDR2 SYDVKM, per germline. V shed 5 bases and J shed 1 base, with 11 bases lying between them.

This chain links TRBV27 with TRBJ1-5; D is perhaps TRBD1 (6 bases). CDR3 size: 15 residues. The germline CDR1 and CDR2 sequences are MNHEY and SMNVEV (reference sequence). Trimming removed 5 bases at V and 3 bases at J, with 14 bases between. CDR3 bases: TGTGCCAGCAGTAGATACAGGGAGTTCAATCAGCCCCAGCATTTT. Translated, it gives CASSRYREFNQPQHF.

This clone occurred a few times. The CDR3 nucleotides are TGTGCCAGCAGCCAATGGCCCGGGCAAGAGACCCAGTACTTC. Translation: CASSQWPGQETQYF. The chain recombines TRBV3-1 (or the pseudogene TRBV3-2) with TRBJ2-5; D is uncertain. V was cut by 2 bases and J by 2 bases, with 9 bases left in between. This CDR3 has 14 residues. The germline CDR1 and CDR2 sequences are LGHDT and YNNKEL (reference sequence).

This chain joins TRBV11-2 and TRBJ2-2, with D perhaps matching TRBD2 (5 bases). CDR3 length: 14 residues. Germline V gives CDR1 SGHAT, CDR2 FQNNGV. The V end was cut by 3 bases, the J end by 3 bases, with 8 bases between. This CDR3 is CASSFPGYTGELFF. CDR3 bases: TGTGCCAGCAGCTTCCCGGGGTACACCGGGGAGCTGTTTTTT. The full variable domain, with the rest looked up from reference TRBV11-2 and TRBJ2-2, is EAGVAQSPRYKIIEKRQSVAFWCNPISGHATLYWYQQILGQGPKLLIQFQNNGVVDDSQLPKDRFSAERLKGVDSTLKIQPAKLEDSAVYLCASSFPGYTGELFFGEGSRLTVL.

This chain joins TRBV28 and TRBJ2-2, with D maybe TRBD1 (6 bases). The CDR3 extends over 14 amino acids. Germline loops: CDR1 MDHEN, CDR2 SYDVKM. V gave up 7 bases and J gave up 1 base, with 10 bases separating them. This chain's CDR3 is CASIEGVNTGELFF. CDR3 DNA: TGTGCCAGCATTGAGGGGGTGAACACCGGGGAGCTGTTTTTT.

The sample holds a few counts of this clone. The chain employs TRBV18 and TRBJ1-3; the match to TRBD1 covers 8 bases. The CDR3 has 14 amino acids. CDR1 is KGHSH and CDR2 is LQKENI in the germline V gene. The ends lost 6 bases at V and 8 bases at J; junction bases unmatched: 9. The DNA of the CDR3 is TGTGCCAGCTCCCTTGACAGGGGATCGGACACCATATATTTT. Protein: CASSLDRGSDTIYF.

The V gene is TRBV4-1, the J gene TRBJ2-5; 11 bases align to TRBD2. The CDR3 is 19 residues long. Germline loops: CDR1 MGHRA, CDR2 YSYEKL. With V trimmed by 4 bases and J by 0 bases, 13 bases remained unmatched. The CDR3 DNA is TGCGCCAGCAGCCGAGGGGCTAGCGGGAGGCGGGGGTACCAAGAGACCCAGTACTTC. Translated: CASSRGASGRRGYQETQYF.

This clone appeared a single time. The chain recombines TRBV10-3 with TRBJ2-3, with 9 bases that match TRBD2. This CDR3 has 17 amino acids. Germline V gene data show CDR1 as ENHRY and CDR2 as SYGVKD. Trimming removed 0 bases from V and 2 bases from J; junction bases left unmatched: 6. CDR3 protein: CAISESSGTSLTDTQYF. The CDR3 DNA is TGTGCCATCAGTGAGTCCTCCGGGACTAGCCTCACAGATACGCAGTATTTT.

This chain joins TRBV14 and TRBJ2-2, with D tentatively TRBD1 (5 bases). The V gene lost 4 bases and the J gene lost 5 bases, with 14 bases spanning the gap. The germline V gene encodes CDR1 SGHDN and CDR2 FVKESK. This CDR3 is built from 15 residues. DNA for the CDR3: TGTGCCAGCAGCCGGACGGACATAGGGACCGGGGAGCTGTTTTTT. Translated, it gives CASSRTDIGTGELFF.

The chain couples TRBV2 to TRBJ2-7, with D unresolved. Germline loops: CDR1 SNHLY, CDR2 FYNNEI. This CDR3 is built from 11 residues. Trimming removed 6 bases from V and 3 bases from J, with 6 bases in between. In DNA form, the CDR3 reads TGTGCCAGCAGCTCGTACTACGAGCAGTACTTC. This gives the protein CASSSYYEQYF. Supplemented by reference TRBV2 and TRBJ2-7, the full variable domain reads EPEVTQTPSHQVTQMGQEVILRCVPISNHLYFYWYRQILGQKVEFLVSFYNNEISEKSEIFDDQFSVERPDGSNFTLKIRSTKLEDSAMYFCASSSYYEQYFGPGTRLTVT.

The gene calls are TRBV19 and TRBJ2-1; TRBD1 aligns across 7 bases. Germline V gene data show CDR1 as LNHDA and CDR2 as SQIVND (reference sequence). The CDR3 loop spans 12 amino acids. The J segment lost 7 bases and the V segment lost 6 bases, leaving 3 bases of the junction unmatched. Here the CDR3 DNA reads TGTGCCAGTAGCTTACAGGGGAATGAGCAGTTCTTC. It translates to CASSLQGNEQFF.

The chain links TRBV7-9 to TRBJ2-1; D is perhaps TRBD2 (5 bases). Trimming took off 0 bases at V and 3 bases at J, with 9 bases between the two ends. This CDR3 has 15 amino acids. The germline V gene encodes CDR1 SEHNR and CDR2 FQNEAQ (reference sequence). CDR3 coding DNA: TGTGCCAGCAGCTTAGCGCGGGCAGTCTACAATGAGCAGTTCTTC. Translation gives CASSLARAVYNEQFF.

The chain uses TRBV27 and TRBJ1-4; maybe TRBD1 (5 bases). V dropped 0 bases and J dropped 9 bases, with 11 bases sitting between them. The CDR3 length is 14 residues. Germline CDR1 MNHEY, CDR2 SMNVEV (reference sequence). CDR3 loop: CASSLSGGRKKLFF. The CDR3 DNA sequence: TGTGCCAGCAGTTTATCGGGGGGTCGAAAAAAACTGTTTTTT.

This clone has at least ten counts. The genes are TRBV3-1 (or the pseudogene TRBV3-2) and TRBJ1-6, with a tentative D call TRBD1 (6 bases). CDR1 and CDR2 (germline): LGHDT, YNNKEL (reference sequence). Trimming shortened V by 5 bases and J by 4 bases, and 12 bases separated the two germline ends. The CDR3 extends over 15 amino acids. The CDR3 region is CASSGRGAYNSPLHF. CDR3 DNA sequence: TGTGCCAGCAGCGGGAGGGGGGCGTATAATTCACCCCTCCACTTT.

This clone was counted a single time. The rearrangement joins TRBV7-3 to TRBJ2-3, with a tentative D call TRBD2 (7 bases). The CDR3 has 14 amino acids. Germline CDR1 and CDR2: SGHTA and FQGTGA. Trimming shortened V by 1 base and J by 5 bases, and 10 bases separated the two germline ends. The DNA of the CDR3 is TGTGCCAGCAGCTTAATAGGGGGGGTAGATACGCAGTATTTT. Encoded protein: CASSLIGGVDTQYF.

The chain uses TRBV7-9 and TRBJ2-7; no firm D call. Germline values: CDR1 SEHNR, CDR2 FQNEAQ (reference sequence). V was trimmed by 5 bases and J by 3 bases, leaving 8 bases between them. The CDR3 sequence is 12 residues long. CDR3: CASSPPIYEQYF. The CDR3 region has the DNA TGTGCCAGCAGCCCCCCAATCTACGAGCAGTACTTC. Combining the CDR3 with reference TRBV7-9 and TRBJ2-7 gives the whole variable domain DTGVSQNPRHKITKRGQNVTFRCDPISEHNRLYWYRQTLGQGPEFLTYFQNEAQLEKSRLLSDRFSAERPKGSFSTLEIQRTEQGDSAMYLCASSPPIYEQYFGPGTRLTVT.

The chain is built from TRBV28 and TRBJ2-4; 8 bases fit TRBD2. Trimming at V came to 3 bases and at J to 3 bases, leaving 7 bases not matched to a gene. The CDR3 covers 16 residues. The germline V gene encodes CDR1 MDHEN and CDR2 SYDVKM. The CDR3 DNA reads as TGTGCCAGCAGTTTTGGCGGCCGGGAGGGCAAAAACATTCAGTACTTC. Its translation: CASSFGGREGKNIQYF.